The source of this T cell receptor (beta chain) is a study of early T cells in non-severe SARS-CoV-2 infection. For the study at large: Chains stayed unpaired after sequencing of bulk RNA from unsorted whole blood. Study findings and constraints: Missing private and CD4 specificities, VDJdb matching favored anti-spike CD8 responses.

Looked up from germline, CDR1 is SGHNT and CDR2 is YYREEE (reference sequence). The CDR3 is 14 amino acids. V trimming: 4 bases; J trimming: 4 bases; junction bases outside the gene matches: 6. Unique molecular identifiers were affixed to single, distinct cDNA molecules. TCRdb reprocessed the 5' RACE reads with MiXCR, giving one entry per CDR3 protein. This table has about 44,000 distinct CDR3 sequences, about 25% appearing once. This clonotype showed up just a few times. Its antigen is unknown. The chain is built from TRBV5-4 and TRBJ1-2, with 8 bases matching TRBD1. The specimen was whole blood, collected at baseline. The clonotype comes from an adult who was a healthcare worker with PCR-confirmed SARS-CoV-2 infection or an uninfected control (not recorded which). The chain's CDR3 is CASSGRGHGYGYTF. The CDR3 DNA reads as TGTGCCAGCAGCGGCAGGGGGCATGGCTATGGCTACACCTTC.